The 29 T cell receptor beta chains reported below all come from one sample, sequenced in a study of T cells after yellow fever vaccination. TCRdb processed the 5' RACE reads anew with MiXCR; each CDR3 protein has one entry. The sample has 610,000 or so distinct CDR3 sequences; 12% are singletons. The specimen comprised PBMCs, sampled on the day of the yellow fever booster vaccination. Source of these receptors: a man under 40 who received the YFV17D yellow fever vaccine.

This clonotype was detected only a few times. V is TRBV13 and J is TRBJ2-7, with a tentative D call TRBD2 (6 bases). CDR1 PRHDT and CDR2 FYEKMQ come from the germline V gene (reference sequence). V gave up 4 bases and J gave up 5 bases, with 15 bases separating them. This CDR3 contains 14 residues. CDR3 sequence (DNA): TGTGCCAGCAGCTCCCTAGAAGGCGGGGACGAGCAGTACTTC. Translated: CASSSLEGGDEQYF.

The chain is built from TRBV24-1 and TRBJ2-1; 14 bases match TRBD2. The V gene end was trimmed by 6 bases and the J gene end by 6 bases; junction bases not matched to a gene: 6. The CDR3 sequence is 16 residues long. Germline CDR1 and CDR2: KGHDR and SFDVKD. CDR3 bases: TGTGCCACCAGTCACCGAGGGACTAGCGGGAGCAATGAGCAGTTCTTC. It encodes CATSHRGTSGSNEQFF.

This clonotype was observed a handful of times. The V gene is TRBV7-2, the J gene TRBJ2-1, with TRBD2 identical over 10 bases. The V segment lost 6 bases and the J segment 7 bases; nucleotides outside the gene matches: 9. The CDR3 sequence is 15 residues long. Germline-derived CDR1 and CDR2 are SGHTA and FQGNSA. The CDR3 protein is CASSFASSGSNEQFF. Written as DNA, the CDR3 is TGTGCCAGCAGTTTTGCGTCTAGCGGGAGTAATGAGCAGTTCTTC.

This clonotype was seen ten or more times. The CDR3 nucleotides are TGTGCTAGTGGTTTAGCGGGGAATGAGCAGTTCTTC. It yields the protein CASGLAGNEQFF. The chain employs TRBV12-5 and TRBJ2-1; 7 bases are shared with TRBD2. CDR1 is LGHNT and CDR2 is FRNRAP in the germline V gene. This CDR3 has 12 amino acids. V was clipped by 3 bases and J by 7 bases; unmatched bases: 0.

The table lists this clonotype with a few counts. The CDR3 spells CASSVPGQGAETQYF. In DNA, the CDR3 is TGTGCCAGCTCAGTCCCGGGACAGGGTGCGGAGACCCAGTACTTC. The chain joins TRBV18 to TRBJ2-5; TRBD1 aligns across 9 bases. Per germline, CDR1 KGHSH and CDR2 LQKENI. This CDR3 has 15 residues. The V gene end was trimmed by 5 bases and the J gene end by 5 bases; junction bases not matched to a gene: 9.

This clonotype was recorded at least ten times. The CDR3 loop reads CASSEGRGARSPLHF. The CDR3 coding sequence is TGTGCCAGCAGCGAGGGTAGGGGGGCGCGCTCACCCCTCCACTTT. The chain couples TRBV9 to TRBJ1-6; TRBD1 might be the D (6 bases). The CDR3 loop spans 15 amino acids. Germline V gene sequence: CDR1 SGDLS, CDR2 YYNGEE. Trimming removed 3 bases from V and 10 bases from J, with 17 bases in between.

This sequence joins TRBV6-1 and TRBJ2-1; 8 bases are a match to TRBD1. Germline V lookup: CDR1 MNHNS, CDR2 SASEGT. V lost 7 bases, J lost 5 bases, and 10 bases stayed unmatched. The CDR3 runs to 15 residues. CDR3 nucleotides: TGTGCCAGCACCTTAACCCAGGGGGCGAACAATGAGCAGTTCTTC. This gives the protein CASTLTQGANNEQFF.

This clonotype has more than one count but fewer than ten. The genes are TRBV6-4 and TRBJ2-5; no definite D call. In germline, CDR1 is MRHNA, CDR2 SNTAGT. The CDR3 is made up of 14 amino acids. V was shortened by 7 bases and J by 3 bases, with 15 bases between the two germline ends. CDR3: CASTLGAGEETQYF. CDR3 nucleotide sequence: TGTGCCAGCACCCTTGGTGCCGGAGAAGAGACCCAGTACTTC.

This clonotype turned up a few times. The genes are TRBV18 and TRBJ2-2; 11 bases agree with TRBD2. With 3 bases clipped from V and 4 bases from J, the junction kept 7 bases outside the gene matches. The CDR3 extends over 17 amino acids. Germline CDR1 reads KGHSH; CDR2 reads LQKENI. For the CDR3, the DNA is TGTGCCAGCTCACCCACTAGCGGGAGAGAGTTCACCGGGGAGCTGTTTTTT. Translated, it gives CASSPTSGREFTGELFF.

This chain's CDR3 is CASSTQAGGGDTQYF. In DNA form, the CDR3 reads TGTGCCAGCAGCACCCAAGCGGGAGGAGGAGATACGCAGTATTTT. The chain has TRBV7-2 and TRBJ2-3, with TRBD2 matching 9 bases. The trim removed 5 bases at V and 5 bases at J, leaving 8 bases unmatched. Germline values: CDR1 SGHTA, CDR2 FQGNSA. The CDR3 is made up of 15 amino acids.

This clonotype showed up just a few times. The chain has TRBV20-1 and TRBJ1-1; possibly TRBD1 for D (5 bases). CDR3 length: 13 residues. Per the germline V gene, CDR1 is DFQATT and CDR2 is SNEGSKA (reference sequence). The germline V and J ends were trimmed by 6 bases and 1 base, with 12 bases remaining between them. The CDR3 DNA reads as TGCAGTGCGCCTACCGGGACGAACACTGAAGCTTTCTTT. As protein: CSAPTGTNTEAFF.

This clonotype came up a few times. This chain uses TRBV30 with TRBJ2-7; the D call may be TRBD1 or TRBD2 (5 bases each). V lost 5 bases, J lost 4 bases, and 12 bases lay in between. Per germline, CDR1 GTSNPN and CDR2 SVGIG (reference sequence). The CDR3 runs 12 residues. In DNA form, the CDR3 reads TGTGCCTGGGGGGGATTGGCGTACGAGCAGTACTTC. Translating gives CAWGGLAYEQYF. Looking up the rest from reference TRBV30 and TRBJ2-7 gives the full variable domain: SQTIHQWPATLVQPVGSPLSLECTVEGTSNPNLYWYRQAAGRGLQLLFYSVGIGQISSEVPQNLSASRPQDRQFILSSKKLLLSDSGFYLCAWGGLAYEQYFGPGTRLTVT.

The rearrangement links TRBV9 to TRBJ2-3, with D maybe TRBD2 (7 bases). V was shortened by 0 bases and J by 5 bases, with 13 bases between the two germline ends. The CDR3 is made up of 15 amino acids. The germline V gene encodes CDR1 SGDLS and CDR2 YYNGEE. CDR3 sequence reads: CASSVARGGLDTQYF. CDR3 nucleotides: TGTGCCAGCAGCGTAGCTCGCGGGGGCCTAGATACGCAGTATTTT.

There are a few counts of this clonotype. V usage is TRBV5-1 and J usage is TRBJ2-5; no reliable D call. The germline gives CDR1 SGHRS, CDR2 YFSETQ. This CDR3 has 13 residues. V lost 1 base, J lost 5 bases, and 9 bases lay in between. The CDR3 loop is CASSLRDSETQYF. DNA for the CDR3: TGCGCCAGCAGCTTGAGGGATTCGGAGACCCAGTACTTC.

The chain carries TRBV7-2 and TRBJ2-1, with D maybe TRBD1 (6 bases). The CDR3 spans 17 residues. Germline CDR1 is SGHTA and CDR2 is FQGNSA. V was shortened by 2 bases and J by 1 base, with 15 bases between the two germline ends. As DNA, the CDR3 is TGTGCCAGCAGCTTAAGTACAGGGAGACGGTCCTACAATGAGCAGTTCTTC. It translates to CASSLSTGRRSYNEQFF. Full variable domain (remainder filled in from reference TRBV7-2 and TRBJ2-1): GAGVSQSPSNKVTEKGKDVELRCDPISGHTALYWYRQSLGQGLEFLIYFQGNSAPDKSGLPSDRFSAERTGGSVSTLTIQRTQQEDSAVYLCASSLSTGRRSYNEQFFGPGTRLTVL.

J is TRBJ2-7 and V is TRBV12-5, with unresolved D. Deletions cut 5 bases from V and 6 bases from J, with 11 bases between. Germline V gene lookup returns CDR1 LGHNT and CDR2 FRNRAP. The CDR3 length is 12 residues. The CDR3 bases are TGTGCTAGTGGTATATCGTTGGGCGAGCAGTACTTC. As protein: CASGISLGEQYF. The full variable domain, in which reference TRBV12-5 and TRBJ2-7 provide the parts outside the CDR3, is DARVTQTPRHKVTEMGQEVTMRCQPILGHNTVFWYRQTMMQGLELLAYFRNRAPLDDSGMPKDRFSAEMPDATLATLKIQPSEPRDSAVYFCASGISLGEQYFGPGTRLTVT.

The chain joins TRBV4-3 to TRBJ2-7, with TRBD1 matching over 10 bases. Germline V gene lookup returns CDR1 LGHNA and CDR2 YSLEER. The CDR3 loop spans 17 amino acids. V dropped 0 bases and J dropped 6; count of bases not matched to a gene: 11. The DNA of the CDR3 is TGCGCCAGCAGCCAAGATCCGTTAGGACAGGGGGTTGCCGAGCAGTACTTC. Its translation is CASSQDPLGQGVAEQYF.

V usage is TRBV10-3 and J usage is TRBJ1-1, with D perhaps TRBD1 (5 bases). The ends were cut back, 3 bases at V and 3 bases at J, with 11 bases in the middle. CDR3 size: 14 residues. Germline values: CDR1 ENHRY, CDR2 SYGVKD. In DNA form, the CDR3 reads TGTGCCATCAGTGACGGGGGTCCCGACACTGAAGCTTTCTTT. It translates to CAISDGGPDTEAFF.

The J gene is TRBJ2-1, the V gene TRBV12-3 or TRBV12-4; D unclear. CDR3 length: 12 amino acids. Trimming took 10 bases from V and 2 from J, leaving 9 bases between them. DNA of the CDR3: TGTGCCACCACCGGTACCTACAATGAGCAGTTCTTC. Amino acid sequence: CATTGTYNEQFF.

This clonotype occurred a few times. The J gene is TRBJ1-1, the V gene TRBV28; D is perhaps TRBD1 (6 bases). This CDR3 is built from 15 residues. V shed 7 bases and J shed 3 bases, with 18 bases lying between them. Germline V lookup: CDR1 MDHEN, CDR2 SYDVKM. CDR3 sequence (DNA): TGTGCCAGCACCCCAAGGGGGTCAGCGGACACTGAAGCTTTCTTT. As protein: CASTPRGSADTEAFF.

This clonotype was observed many times. The V and J genes are TRBV19 and TRBJ2-3; D tentatively reads TRBD1 or TRBD2 (6 bases each). Per the germline V gene, CDR1 is LNHDA and CDR2 is SQIVND (reference sequence). V lost 9 bases and J 6 bases, leaving 19 bases between the germline ends. The CDR3 has 14 amino acids. CDR3: CASQRRGSPDTQYF. The CDR3 coding sequence is TGTGCCAGCCAGAGGAGGGGGAGTCCGGATACGCAGTATTTT.

This clonotype was found a few times. The chain recombines TRBV7-2 with TRBJ2-2; TRBD2 is a possible D gene (6 bases). The CDR3 is 15 residues long. Germline CDR1 is SGHTA and CDR2 is FQGNSA. V was cut by 5 bases and J by 5 bases, with 15 bases left in between. CDR3 sequence reads: CASSTHGGVTGELFF. CDR3 DNA: TGTGCCAGCAGCACACACGGCGGGGTTACCGGGGAGCTGTTTTTT.

The J gene is TRBJ2-4, the V gene TRBV9, with TRBD1 identical over 10 bases. The CDR3 sequence is 15 residues long. Germline CDR1 SGDLS, CDR2 YYNGEE. V was pared by 0 bases and J by 6 bases, with 3 bases of the junction left unmatched. Written as DNA, the CDR3 is TGTGCCAGCAGCGTAGGGGGGGACAGGGGAAACATTCAGTACTTC. Protein: CASSVGGDRGNIQYF.

The chain employs TRBV7-8 and TRBJ2-1, with TRBD2 matching 14 bases. V was pared by 6 bases and J by 0 bases, with 10 bases of the junction left unmatched. The CDR3 is 19 residues long. The germline V gene has CDR1 SGHVS and CDR2 FQNEAQ. CDR3 in amino acids: CASSRAGTSGRGSYNEQFF. The CDR3 nucleotides are TGTGCCAGCAGTAGAGCCGGGACTAGCGGGAGAGGCTCCTACAATGAGCAGTTCTTC.

CDR3 sequence reads: CASFGTIKETQYF. Written as DNA, the CDR3 is TGTGCCAGCTTCGGGACTATCAAAGAGACCCAGTACTTC. The chain combines TRBV28 with TRBJ2-5; 7 nucleotides align to TRBD2. Germline V gene data show CDR1 as MDHEN and CDR2 as SYDVKM. J lost 3 bases, V lost 8 bases, and 6 bases had no gene match. The CDR3 loop spans 13 amino acids.

The V call is TRBV11-1, the J call TRBJ2-2; 8 nucleotides align to TRBD1. Unmatched junction bases numbered 16, after V lost 5 bases and J lost 5 bases. CDR3 length equals 18 residues. Germline-derived CDR1 and CDR2 are SGHAT and FQDESV (reference sequence). Here the CDR3 reads CASSPVTGDRGWTGELFF. Written as DNA, the CDR3 is TGTGCCAGCAGCCCGGTGACAGGGGATCGTGGGTGGACCGGGGAGCTGTTTTTT.

The sample holds many counts of this clonotype. The chain uses TRBV11-2 and TRBJ1-5; 7 bases fit TRBD1. V dropped 0 bases and J dropped 6; count of bases not matched to a gene: 11. Germline V gene lookup returns CDR1 SGHAT and CDR2 FQNNGV. The CDR3 extends over 17 amino acids. For the CDR3, the DNA is TGTGCCAGCAGCTTAGATGCGTGGGGACAGTCGGGTCAGCCCCAGCATTTT. It encodes CASSLDAWGQSGQPQHF.

This clonotype was observed a few times. This sequence joins TRBV20-1 and TRBJ2-5, with 10 nucleotides matching TRBD2. The V gene's germline CDR1 is DFQATT and CDR2 SNEGSKA (reference sequence). V gave up 0 bases and J gave up 4 bases; unmatched junction bases: 2. This CDR3 contains 14 residues. The CDR3, as DNA: TGCAGTGCTAGAGAACTAGCGGGACTAGAGACCCAGTACTTC. Its translation is CSARELAGLETQYF.

V usage is TRBV7-9 and J usage is TRBJ2-3, with D possibly being TRBD2 (5 bases). CDR3 length: 17 amino acids. V gave up 5 bases and J gave up 3 bases, with 21 bases separating them. CDR1 and CDR2 from the germline V gene are SEHNR and FQNEAQ (reference sequence). As DNA, the CDR3 is TGTGCCAGCAGCGCCCCCAAGCGGAGTCCGGGGACAGATACGCAGTATTTT. It encodes CASSAPKRSPGTDTQYF.